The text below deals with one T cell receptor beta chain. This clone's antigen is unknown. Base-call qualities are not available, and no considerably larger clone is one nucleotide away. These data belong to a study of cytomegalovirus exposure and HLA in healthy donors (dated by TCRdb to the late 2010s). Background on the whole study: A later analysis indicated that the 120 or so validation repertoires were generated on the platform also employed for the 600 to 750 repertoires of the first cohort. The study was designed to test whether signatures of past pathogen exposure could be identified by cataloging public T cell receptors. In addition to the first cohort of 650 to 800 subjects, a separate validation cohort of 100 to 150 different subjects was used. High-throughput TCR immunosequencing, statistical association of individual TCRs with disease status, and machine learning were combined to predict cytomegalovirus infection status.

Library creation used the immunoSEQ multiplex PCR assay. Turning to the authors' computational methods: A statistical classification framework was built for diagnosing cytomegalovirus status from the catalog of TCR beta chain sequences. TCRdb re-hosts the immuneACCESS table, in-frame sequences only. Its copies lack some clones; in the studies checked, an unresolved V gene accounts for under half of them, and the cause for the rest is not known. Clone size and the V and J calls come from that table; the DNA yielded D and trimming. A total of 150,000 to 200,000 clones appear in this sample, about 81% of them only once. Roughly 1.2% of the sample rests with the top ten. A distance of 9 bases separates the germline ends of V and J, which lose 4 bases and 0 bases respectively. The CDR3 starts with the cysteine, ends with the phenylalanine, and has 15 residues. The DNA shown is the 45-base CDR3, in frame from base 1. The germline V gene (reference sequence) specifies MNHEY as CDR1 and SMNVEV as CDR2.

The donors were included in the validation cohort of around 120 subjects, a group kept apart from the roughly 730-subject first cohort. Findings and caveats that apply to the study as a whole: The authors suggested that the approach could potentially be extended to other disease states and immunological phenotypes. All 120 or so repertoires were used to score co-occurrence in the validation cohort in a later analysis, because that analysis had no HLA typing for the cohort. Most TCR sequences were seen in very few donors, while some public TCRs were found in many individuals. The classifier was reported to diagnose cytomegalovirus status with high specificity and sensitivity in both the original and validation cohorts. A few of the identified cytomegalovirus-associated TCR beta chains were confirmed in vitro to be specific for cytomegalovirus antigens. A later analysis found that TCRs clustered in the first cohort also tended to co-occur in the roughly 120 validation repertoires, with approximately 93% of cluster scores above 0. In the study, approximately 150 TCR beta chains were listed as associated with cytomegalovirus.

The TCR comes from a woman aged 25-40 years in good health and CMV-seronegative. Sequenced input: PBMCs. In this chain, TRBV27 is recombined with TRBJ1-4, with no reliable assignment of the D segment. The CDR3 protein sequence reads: CASSSTDATNEKLFF. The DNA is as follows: TGTGCCAGCAGTTCTACAGATGCAACTAATGAAAAACTGTTTTTT.